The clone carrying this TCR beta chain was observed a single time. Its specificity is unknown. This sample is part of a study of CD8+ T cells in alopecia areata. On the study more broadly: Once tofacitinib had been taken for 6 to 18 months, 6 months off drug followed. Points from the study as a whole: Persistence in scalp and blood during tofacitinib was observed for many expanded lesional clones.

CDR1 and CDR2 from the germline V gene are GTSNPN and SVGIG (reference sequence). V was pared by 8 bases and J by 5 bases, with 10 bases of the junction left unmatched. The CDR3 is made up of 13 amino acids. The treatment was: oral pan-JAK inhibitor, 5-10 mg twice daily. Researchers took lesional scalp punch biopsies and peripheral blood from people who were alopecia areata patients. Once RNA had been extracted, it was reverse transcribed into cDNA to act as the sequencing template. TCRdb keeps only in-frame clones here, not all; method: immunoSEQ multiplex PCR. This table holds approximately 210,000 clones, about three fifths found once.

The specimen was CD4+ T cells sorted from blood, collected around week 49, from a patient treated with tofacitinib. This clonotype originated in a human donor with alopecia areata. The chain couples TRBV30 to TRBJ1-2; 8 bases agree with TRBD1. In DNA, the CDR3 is TGTGCCATCACCGGGACAGGAGGGTATGGCTACACCTTC. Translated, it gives CAITGTGGYGYTF.